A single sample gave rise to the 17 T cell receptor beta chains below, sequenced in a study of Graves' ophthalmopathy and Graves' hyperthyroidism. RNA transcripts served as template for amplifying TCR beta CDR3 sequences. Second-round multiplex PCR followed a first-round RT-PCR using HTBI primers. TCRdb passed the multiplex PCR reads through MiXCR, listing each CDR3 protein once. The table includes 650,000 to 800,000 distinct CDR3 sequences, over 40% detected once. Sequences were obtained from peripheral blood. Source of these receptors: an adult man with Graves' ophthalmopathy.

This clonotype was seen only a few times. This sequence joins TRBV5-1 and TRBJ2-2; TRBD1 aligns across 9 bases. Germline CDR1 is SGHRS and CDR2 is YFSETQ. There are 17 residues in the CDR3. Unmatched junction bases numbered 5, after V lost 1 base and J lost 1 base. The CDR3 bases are TGCGCCAGCAGCTTGAAACCGGGACAGGGGAACACCGGGGAGCTGTTTTTT. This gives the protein CASSLKPGQGNTGELFF. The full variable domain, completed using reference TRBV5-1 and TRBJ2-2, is KAGVTQTPRYLIKTRGQQVTLSCSPISGHRSVSWYQQTPGQGLQFLFEYFSETQRNKGNFPGRFSGRQFSNSRSEMNVSTLELGDSALYLCASSLKPGQGNTGELFFGEGSRLTVL.

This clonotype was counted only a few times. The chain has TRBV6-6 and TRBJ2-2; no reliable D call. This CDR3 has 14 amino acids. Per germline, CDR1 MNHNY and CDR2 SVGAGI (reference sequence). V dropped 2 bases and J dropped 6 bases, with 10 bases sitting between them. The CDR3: CASSYGSRAGELFF. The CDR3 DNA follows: TGTGCCAGCAGTTACGGATCTCGGGCCGGGGAGCTGTTTTTT.

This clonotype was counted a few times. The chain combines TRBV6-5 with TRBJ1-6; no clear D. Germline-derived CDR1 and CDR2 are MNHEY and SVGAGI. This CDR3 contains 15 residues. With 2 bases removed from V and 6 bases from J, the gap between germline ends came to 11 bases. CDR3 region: CASSYLGFLNSPLHF. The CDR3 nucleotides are TGTGCCAGCAGTTACCTGGGGTTTCTTAATTCACCCCTCCACTTT.

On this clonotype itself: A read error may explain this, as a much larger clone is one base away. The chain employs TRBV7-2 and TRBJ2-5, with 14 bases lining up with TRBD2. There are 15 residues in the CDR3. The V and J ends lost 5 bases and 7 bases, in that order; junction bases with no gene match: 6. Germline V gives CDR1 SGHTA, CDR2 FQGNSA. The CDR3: CASSGRGTSGGTQYF. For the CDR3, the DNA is TGTGCCAGCAGCGGCCGCGGGACTAGCGGGGGGACCCAGTACTTC.

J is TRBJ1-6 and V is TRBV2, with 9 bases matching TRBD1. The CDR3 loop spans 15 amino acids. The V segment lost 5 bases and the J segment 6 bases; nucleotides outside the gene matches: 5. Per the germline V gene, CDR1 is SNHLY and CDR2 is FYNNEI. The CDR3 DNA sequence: TGTGCCAGCAGTTCCGGGACAGGGAGTAATTCACCCCTCCACTTT. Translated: CASSSGTGSNSPLHF.

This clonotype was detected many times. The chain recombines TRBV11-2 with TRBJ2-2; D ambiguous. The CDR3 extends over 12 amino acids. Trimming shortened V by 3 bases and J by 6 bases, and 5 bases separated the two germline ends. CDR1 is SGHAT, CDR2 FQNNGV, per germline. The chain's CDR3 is CASSFHPGELFF. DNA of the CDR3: TGTGCCAGCAGCTTTCACCCCGGGGAGCTGTTTTTT.

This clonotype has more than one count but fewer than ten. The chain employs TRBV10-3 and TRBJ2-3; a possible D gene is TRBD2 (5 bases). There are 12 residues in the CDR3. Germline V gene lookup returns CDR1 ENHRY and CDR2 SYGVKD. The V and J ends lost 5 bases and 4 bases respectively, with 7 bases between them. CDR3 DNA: TGTGCCATCAGTTCGGAGGCAGATACGCAGTATTTT. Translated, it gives CAISSEADTQYF.

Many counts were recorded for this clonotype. The CDR3 DNA reads as TGTGCCAGCAGTTTGAGGGGAAACCATGGCTACACCTTC. Translating it yields CASSLRGNHGYTF. The chain joins TRBV12-3 or TRBV12-4 to TRBJ1-2; tentative D call: TRBD1 (5 bases). V lost 3 bases, J lost 6 bases, and 11 bases lay in between. This CDR3 contains 13 residues.

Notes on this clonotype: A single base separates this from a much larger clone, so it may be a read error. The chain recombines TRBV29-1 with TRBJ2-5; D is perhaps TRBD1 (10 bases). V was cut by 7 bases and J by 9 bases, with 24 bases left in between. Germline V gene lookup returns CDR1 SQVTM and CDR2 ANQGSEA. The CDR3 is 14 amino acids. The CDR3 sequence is CSARQGAQREAQYF. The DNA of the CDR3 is TGCAGCGCCAGACAGGGGGCTCAGCGGGAGGCCCAGTACTTC.

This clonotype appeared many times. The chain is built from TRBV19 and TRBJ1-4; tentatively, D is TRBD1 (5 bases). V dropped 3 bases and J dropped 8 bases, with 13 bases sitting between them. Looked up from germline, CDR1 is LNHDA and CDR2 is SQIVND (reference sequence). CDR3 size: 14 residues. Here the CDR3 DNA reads TGTGCCAGTAGTATGTCAGGGATGAGGGAAAAACTGTTTTTT. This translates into CASSMSGMREKLFF. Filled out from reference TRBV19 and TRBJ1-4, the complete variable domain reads DGGITQSPKYLFRKEGQNVTLSCEQNLNHDAMYWYRQDPGQGLRLIYYSQIVNDFQKGDIAEGYSVSREKKESFPLTVTSAQKNPTAFYLCASSMSGMREKLFFGSGTQLSVL.

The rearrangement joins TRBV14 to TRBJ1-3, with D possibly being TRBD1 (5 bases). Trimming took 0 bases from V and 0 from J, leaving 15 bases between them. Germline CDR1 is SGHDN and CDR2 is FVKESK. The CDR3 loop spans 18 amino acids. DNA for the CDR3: TGTGCCAGCAGCCAAGATTGGGGGACCTCGGCCTCTGGAAACACCATATATTTT. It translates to CASSQDWGTSASGNTIYF. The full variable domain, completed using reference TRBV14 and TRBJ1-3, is EAGVTQFPSHSVIEKGQTVTLRCDPISGHDNLYWYRRVMGKEIKFLLHFVKESKQDESGMPNNRFLAERTGGTYSTLKVQPAELEDSGVYFCASSQDWGTSASGNTIYFGEGSWLTVV.

The CDR3 region has the DNA TGCGCCAGCAGCTACGGGGCGGGACAGACCTACGAGCAGTACTTC. Protein sequence: CASSYGAGQTYEQYF. J is TRBJ2-7 and V is TRBV5-1, with a tentative D call TRBD1 (7 bases). V lost 3 bases and J 2 bases, leaving 15 bases between the germline ends. The CDR3 loop spans 15 amino acids. Germline assignment: CDR1 SGHRS and CDR2 YFSETQ.

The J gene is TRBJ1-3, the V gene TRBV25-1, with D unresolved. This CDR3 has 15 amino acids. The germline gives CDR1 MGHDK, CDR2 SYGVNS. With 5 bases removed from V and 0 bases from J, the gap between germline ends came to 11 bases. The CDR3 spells CASSSGRGSGNTIYF. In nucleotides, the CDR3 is TGTGCCAGCAGTTCCGGACGGGGCTCTGGAAACACCATATATTTT.

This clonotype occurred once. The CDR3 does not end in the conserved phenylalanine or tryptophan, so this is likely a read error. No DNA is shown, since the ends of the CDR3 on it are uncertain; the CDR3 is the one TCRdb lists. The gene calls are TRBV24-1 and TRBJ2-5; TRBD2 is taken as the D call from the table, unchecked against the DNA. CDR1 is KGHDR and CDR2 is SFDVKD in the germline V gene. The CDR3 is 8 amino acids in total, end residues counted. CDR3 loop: CATSELAG.

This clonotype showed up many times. The chain's CDR3 is CASRLGSYEQYF. In DNA form, the CDR3 reads TGCGCCAGCAGACTTGGATCCTACGAGCAGTACTTC. V is TRBV5-1 and J is TRBJ2-7; D remains ambiguous. V dropped 5 bases and J dropped 1 base, with 7 bases sitting between them. The CDR3 sequence is 12 residues long. Looked up from germline, CDR1 is SGHRS and CDR2 is YFSETQ.

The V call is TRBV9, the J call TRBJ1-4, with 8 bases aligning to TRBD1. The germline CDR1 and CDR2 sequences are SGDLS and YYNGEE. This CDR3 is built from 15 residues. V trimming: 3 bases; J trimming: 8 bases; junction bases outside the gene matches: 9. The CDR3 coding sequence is TGTGCCAGCAGCGACCGGGACAGGATGAGAGAAAAACTGTTTTTT. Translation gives CASSDRDRMREKLFF. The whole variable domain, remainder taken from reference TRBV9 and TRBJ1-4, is DSGVTQTPKHLITATGQRVTLRCSPRSGDLSVYWYQQSLDQGLQFLIQYYNGEERAKGNILERFSAQQFPDLHSELNLSSLELGDSALYFCASSDRDRMREKLFFGSGTQLSVL.

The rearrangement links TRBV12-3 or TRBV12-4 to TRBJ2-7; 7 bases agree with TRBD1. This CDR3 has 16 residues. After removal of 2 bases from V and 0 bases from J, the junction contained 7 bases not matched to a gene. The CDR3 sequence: CASSLRGQFLSYEQYF. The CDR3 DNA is TGTGCCAGCAGTTTAAGGGGACAGTTCCTCTCCTACGAGCAGTACTTC.